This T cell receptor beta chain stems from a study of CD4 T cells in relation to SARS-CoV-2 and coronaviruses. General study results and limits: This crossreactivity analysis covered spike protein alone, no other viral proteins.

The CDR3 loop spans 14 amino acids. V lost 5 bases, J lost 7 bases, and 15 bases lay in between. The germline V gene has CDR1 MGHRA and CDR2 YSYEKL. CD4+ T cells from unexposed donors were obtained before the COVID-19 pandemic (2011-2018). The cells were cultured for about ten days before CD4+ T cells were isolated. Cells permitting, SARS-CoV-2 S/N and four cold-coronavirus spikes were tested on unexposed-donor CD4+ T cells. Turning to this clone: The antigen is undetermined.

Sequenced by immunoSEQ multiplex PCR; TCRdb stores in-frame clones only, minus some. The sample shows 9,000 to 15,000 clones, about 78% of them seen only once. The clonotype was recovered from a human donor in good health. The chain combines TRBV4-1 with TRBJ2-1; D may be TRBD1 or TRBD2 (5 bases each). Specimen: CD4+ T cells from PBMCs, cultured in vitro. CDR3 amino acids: CASSAYGAENEQFF. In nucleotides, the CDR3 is TGCGCCAGCAGCGCCTACGGGGCCGAGAATGAGCAGTTCTTC.